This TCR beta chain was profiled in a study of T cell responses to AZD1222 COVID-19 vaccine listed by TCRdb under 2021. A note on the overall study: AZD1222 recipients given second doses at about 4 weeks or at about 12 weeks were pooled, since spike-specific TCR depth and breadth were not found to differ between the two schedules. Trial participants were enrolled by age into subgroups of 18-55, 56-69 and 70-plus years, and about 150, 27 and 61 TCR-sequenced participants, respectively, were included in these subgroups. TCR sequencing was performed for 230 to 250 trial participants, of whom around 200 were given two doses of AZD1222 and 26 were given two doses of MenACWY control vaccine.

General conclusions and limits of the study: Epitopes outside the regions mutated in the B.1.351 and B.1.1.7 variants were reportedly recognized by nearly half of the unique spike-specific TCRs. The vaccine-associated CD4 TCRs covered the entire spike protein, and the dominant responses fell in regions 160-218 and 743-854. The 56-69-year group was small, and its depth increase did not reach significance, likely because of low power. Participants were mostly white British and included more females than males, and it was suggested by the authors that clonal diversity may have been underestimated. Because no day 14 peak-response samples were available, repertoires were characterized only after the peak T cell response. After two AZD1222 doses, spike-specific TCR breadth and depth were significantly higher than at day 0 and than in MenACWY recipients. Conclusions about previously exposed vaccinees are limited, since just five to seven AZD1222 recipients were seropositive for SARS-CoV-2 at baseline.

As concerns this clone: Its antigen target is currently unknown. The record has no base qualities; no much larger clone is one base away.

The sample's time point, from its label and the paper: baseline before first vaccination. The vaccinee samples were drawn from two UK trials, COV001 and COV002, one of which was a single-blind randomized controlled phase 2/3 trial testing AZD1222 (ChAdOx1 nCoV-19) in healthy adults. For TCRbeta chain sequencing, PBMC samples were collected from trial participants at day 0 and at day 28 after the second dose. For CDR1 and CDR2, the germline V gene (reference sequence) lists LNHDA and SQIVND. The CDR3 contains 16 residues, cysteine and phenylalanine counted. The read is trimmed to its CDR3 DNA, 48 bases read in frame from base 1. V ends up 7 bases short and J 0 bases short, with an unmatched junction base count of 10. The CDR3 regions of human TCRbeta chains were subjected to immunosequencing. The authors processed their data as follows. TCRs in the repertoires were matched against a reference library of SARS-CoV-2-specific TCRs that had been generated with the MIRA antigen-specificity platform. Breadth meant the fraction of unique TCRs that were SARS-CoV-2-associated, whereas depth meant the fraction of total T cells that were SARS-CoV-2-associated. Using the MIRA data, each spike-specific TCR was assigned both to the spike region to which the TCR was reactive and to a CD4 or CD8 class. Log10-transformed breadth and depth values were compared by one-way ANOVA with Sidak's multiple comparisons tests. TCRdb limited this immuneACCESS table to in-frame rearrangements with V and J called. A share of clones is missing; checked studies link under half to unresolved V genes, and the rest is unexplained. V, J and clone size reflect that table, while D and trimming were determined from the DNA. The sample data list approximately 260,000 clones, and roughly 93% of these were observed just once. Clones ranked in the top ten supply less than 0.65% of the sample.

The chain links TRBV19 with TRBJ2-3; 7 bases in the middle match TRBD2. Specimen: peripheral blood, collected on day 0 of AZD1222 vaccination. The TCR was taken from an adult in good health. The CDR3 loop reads CASKEVAGPSTDTQYF. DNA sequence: TGTGCCAGTAAGGAAGTAGCGGGCCCTAGCACAGATACGCAGTATTTT.